The sequence of this T cell receptor (beta chain) was determined in a study of long-term antiretroviral therapy in people with HIV. The count of this clone is one. Survey-level resolution applied to immunoSEQ assay v3.0. Here immunoSEQ multiplex PCR was the method, and the copy in TCRdb shows in-frame clones only, minus some. Seen here are roughly 38,000 clones, 80% observed once, and the top ten hold less than 6%. Germline V CDR1 and CDR2: SGHVS, FQNEAQ. This CDR3 has 15 amino acids. V shed 2 bases, J shed 3 bases, and the junction held 6 bases outside the gene matches. The V call is TRBV7-8, the J call TRBJ2-7; TRBD1 aligns across 8 bases. This receptor was taken from a man under 40 with HIV. The specimen was unsorted PBMCs, collected 3.4 years after starting antiretroviral therapy. This CDR3 reads CASSLFRGQDYEQYF. As DNA, the CDR3 is TGTGCCAGCAGCTTATTCAGGGGGCAAGACTACGAGCAGTACTTC.